This TCR beta chain was recorded in a study of control samples from healthy donors and cancer patients. V lost 4 bases, J lost 1 base, and 11 bases lay in between. The CDR3 has 14 residues. Germline CDR1 SGHRS, CDR2 YFSETQ. TCRdb's table, derived via immunoSEQ multiplex PCR, lists solely in-frame clones and lacks some. This sample contains about 200,000 clones. The genes are TRBV5-1 and TRBJ1-1; D is ambiguous. The sample was blood. The source is a woman in her 30s in good health. CDR3 bases: TGCGCCAGCAGCCCAAGGCGGGGGAACACTGAAGCTTTCTTT. Its translation is CASSPRRGNTEAFF.